This T cell receptor beta chain was obtained from a study of blood T cell repertoires in COVID-19. As for the study in general: Donors in the United States, Italy and Spain gave samples during acute or convalescent COVID-19.

Original analysis: By means of reference gene primer amplification, nucleated cell counts were estimated. Measured with immunoSEQ multiplex PCR; TCRdb has only the in-frame clones, and not every one. D and trimming were read from the DNA, whereas the V and J calls and clone size are those reported in that table. This sample yields roughly 57,000 clones, of which about 80% are seen a single time; 15% to 25% belongs to the top ten. Seattle patients were enrolled during active infection and followed longitudinally. CDR3 length equals 15 residues. Trimming took 8 bases from V and 3 from J; bases not matched to a gene: 11. Germline V gene sequence: CDR1 MDHEN, CDR2 SYDVKM.

V is TRBV28 and J is TRBJ2-7; TRBD1 matches at 9 bases. Sequenced input: peripheral blood. This clonotype was sampled from a man under 40 with COVID-19, enrolled during active disease. CDR3 nucleotides: TGTGCCAGCCGGGACCGGGACAGGGTGTTCTACGAGCAGTACTTC. Translated, it gives CASRDRDRVFYEQYF.